The 31 T cell receptor beta chains below all came from one sample that was sequenced in a study of T cell changes during pregnancy in multiple sclerosis. Sequencing used immunoSEQ multiplex PCR; TCRdb keeps in-frame clones, though not all of them. Of 20,000 to 25,000 clones listed, approximately 89% are singletons. This specimen was CD4+ T cells from peripheral blood mononuclear cells, taken after pregnancy. These receptors all come from a female donor in good health, enrolled as a control in a pregnancy study.

The chain is built from TRBV19 and TRBJ1-4; possibly TRBD1 for D (5 bases). Per the germline V gene, CDR1 is LNHDA and CDR2 is SQIVND (reference sequence). The CDR3 extends over 14 amino acids. V was pared by 4 bases and J by 4 bases, with 10 bases between. CDR3 coding DNA: TGTGCCAGTAGTACCGGGGGACTTAATGAAAAACTGTTTTTT. Amino acid sequence: CASSTGGLNEKLFF.

The chain has TRBV15 and TRBJ1-2, with 9 bases that match TRBD1. The CDR3 is made up of 15 amino acids. The V and J ends lost 3 bases and 7 bases, in that order; junction bases with no gene match: 9. Germline CDR1 LNHNV, CDR2 YYDKDF (reference sequence). DNA for the CDR3: TGTGCCACCAGCAGCCGATTGGACAGGGGAAGTGGCTACACCTTC. Amino acid sequence: CATSSRLDRGSGYTF.

The CDR3 bases are TGCGCCAGCAGCCGACTAGCGGGGGAACACAATGAGCAGTTCTTC. Residues: CASSRLAGEHNEQFF. V and J are TRBV5-1 and TRBJ2-1; 12 bases line up with TRBD2. The V and J ends lost 4 bases and 5 bases, in that order; junction bases with no gene match: 4. CDR1 is SGHRS and CDR2 is YFSETQ in the germline V gene. This CDR3 has 15 residues.

This clone has a single count. V usage is TRBV9 and J usage is TRBJ2-1, with TRBD2 identical over 15 bases. The junction had 7 bases not matched to a gene; V was cut back by 4 bases and J by 8 bases. Germline loops: CDR1 SGDLS, CDR2 YYNGEE. This CDR3 region has 16 residues. CDR3 DNA sequence: TGTGCCAGCAGCCCACGGACTAGCGGGAGGGCCTATGAGCAGTTCTTC. Protein: CASSPRTSGRAYEQFF.

The gene calls are TRBV13 and TRBJ2-3, with D tentatively TRBD2 (5 bases). The CDR3 totals 12 residues. V dropped 5 bases and J dropped 6 bases, with 9 bases sitting between them. CDR1 and CDR2 (germline): PRHDT, FYEKMQ (reference sequence). The CDR3, as DNA: TGTGCCAGCAGCCTACCGGGGGATACGCAGTATTTT. Protein product: CASSLPGDTQYF.

The chain has TRBV6-5 and TRBJ1-2, with 9 bases lining up with TRBD1. CDR1 and CDR2 (germline): MNHEY, SVGAGI. V trimming: 4 bases; J trimming: 3 bases; junction bases outside the gene matches: 3. The CDR3 is 14 amino acids. The CDR3 DNA reads TGTGCCAGCAGTTCCTACAGGGGGCACTATGGCTACACCTTC. Translated: CASSSYRGHYGYTF.

CDR3 residues: CASRGGRWGTGELFF. CDR3 bases: TGTGCCAGCAGGGGGGGGAGGTGGGGGACCGGGGAGCTGTTTTTT. The chain couples TRBV6-1 to TRBJ2-2; 7 positions match TRBD2. Germline trimming cut 6 bases from V and 5 bases from J; bases unmatched to any gene: 9. Germline CDR1 MNHNS, CDR2 SASEGT. CDR3 length: 15 residues.

V and J are TRBV13 and TRBJ2-3, with D possibly being TRBD2 (5 bases). Germline CDR1 is PRHDT and CDR2 is FYEKMQ (reference sequence). The CDR3 length is 15 residues. Trimming removed 2 bases at V and 1 base at J, with 10 bases between. The CDR3, as DNA: TGTGCCAGCAGCTTATCGAGGGCTGGCACAGATACGCAGTATTTT. This encodes CASSLSRAGTDTQYF.

This chain uses TRBV29-1 with TRBJ1-1; 9 bases are shared with TRBD1. CDR3 length: 13 amino acids. Germline lookup yields CDR1 SQVTM and CDR2 ANQGSEA. J was trimmed by 1 base and V by 6 bases; bases with no gene match: 3. CDR3 sequence reads: CSVGTGTNTEAFF. In nucleotides, the CDR3 is TGCAGCGTAGGGACAGGGACGAACACTGAAGCTTTCTTT. Together with reference TRBV29-1 and TRBJ1-1, the CDR3 gives the full variable domain: SAVISQKPSRDICQRGTSLTIQCQVDSQVTMMFWYRQQPGQSLTLIATANQGSEATYESGFVIDKFPISRPNLTFSTLTVSNMSPEDSSIYLCSVGTGTNTEAFFGQGTRLTVV.

The chain joins TRBV5-1 to TRBJ2-5; 7 bases fit TRBD2. This CDR3 is 16 amino acids long. Trimming removed 3 bases from V and 3 bases from J; junction bases left unmatched: 11. The germline CDR1 and CDR2 sequences are SGHRS and YFSETQ. CDR3 in amino acids: CASSSPAGRKEETQYF. For the CDR3, the DNA is TGCGCCAGCAGCTCGCCCGCCGGGAGGAAGGAAGAGACCCAGTACTTC.

The chain joins TRBV5-1 to TRBJ1-4, with 10 bases fitting TRBD1. CDR1 and CDR2 (germline): SGHRS, YFSETQ. The J segment lost 8 bases and the V segment lost 2 bases, leaving 9 bases of the junction unmatched. This CDR3 has 16 amino acids. CDR3 loop: CASSFYSGTGEEKLFF. The CDR3 coding sequence is TGCGCCAGCAGCTTTTATTCCGGGACAGGGGAGGAAAAACTGTTTTTT.

This sequence joins TRBV30 and TRBJ2-1, with 7 positions matching TRBD1. The CDR3 runs 13 residues. Losses at the gene ends were 3 bases for V and 7 bases for J; bases not matched to a gene: 6. Germline-derived CDR1 and CDR2 are GTSNPN and SVGIG (reference sequence). The CDR3 DNA follows: TGTGCCTGGAGGGTACAGGGGAAGAATGAGCAGTTCTTC. Protein: CAWRVQGKNEQFF.

CDR3 protein: CASSSAGNDYGYTF. CDR3 sequence (DNA): TGTGCCAGCAGTTCAGCAGGAAATGACTATGGCTACACCTTC. The rearrangement uses TRBV28 and TRBJ1-2; no definite D call. V lost 4 bases and J 3 bases, leaving 12 bases between the germline ends. This CDR3 region has 14 residues. Germline V gives CDR1 MDHEN, CDR2 SYDVKM.

The chain recombines TRBV19 with TRBJ1-2; 8 bases are shared with TRBD1. V was clipped by 4 bases and J by 7 bases; unmatched bases: 11. From germline, CDR1 is LNHDA and CDR2 SQIVND (reference sequence). The CDR3 spans 15 residues. The CDR3 here is CASSNDRGITVGYTF. CDR3 nucleotides: TGTGCCAGTAGTAATGACAGGGGCATAACTGTTGGCTACACCTTC.

This sequence joins TRBV27 and TRBJ2-3; unclear D gene. V was trimmed by 5 bases and J by 4 bases, leaving 16 bases between them. This CDR3 is built from 15 residues. The V gene's germline CDR1 is MNHEY and CDR2 SMNVEV (reference sequence). CDR3: CASSPLSLTADTQYF. Written as DNA, the CDR3 is TGTGCCAGCAGTCCCCTCTCCCTTACGGCAGATACGCAGTATTTT.

The chain recombines TRBV6-1 with TRBJ1-5, with TRBD1 matching 8 bases. The CDR3 consists of 16 residues. The ends lost 4 bases at V and 0 bases at J; junction bases unmatched: 5. Germline V gene data show CDR1 as MNHNS and CDR2 as SASEGT. For the CDR3, the DNA is TGTGCCAGCAGTGCGAGGACAGGGTTTAGCAATCAGCCCCAGCATTTT. Translated: CASSARTGFSNQPQHF.

The chain links TRBV7-2 to TRBJ2-1, with a tentative D call TRBD1 (7 bases). This CDR3 has 16 amino acids. Germline CDR1 reads SGHTA; CDR2 reads FQGNSA. V was cut by 1 base and J by 3 bases, with 13 bases left in between. The chain's CDR3 is CASSLVAGGGYNEQFF. The CDR3 nucleotides read TGTGCCAGCAGCTTAGTCGCAGGGGGAGGCTACAATGAGCAGTTCTTC.

This clone was observed a single time. V gene TRBV9 combines with J gene TRBJ2-1; 10 positions agree with TRBD1. From germline, CDR1 is SGDLS and CDR2 YYNGEE. The J segment lost 6 bases and the V segment lost 2 bases, leaving 11 bases of the junction unmatched. The CDR3 runs to 17 residues. The CDR3 sequence: CASSVGQGYQGINEQFF. DNA for the CDR3: TGTGCCAGCAGCGTGGGACAGGGGTATCAGGGGATCAATGAGCAGTTCTTC. Looking up the rest from reference TRBV9 and TRBJ2-1 gives the full variable domain: DSGVTQTPKHLITATGQRVTLRCSPRSGDLSVYWYQQSLDQGLQFLIQYYNGEERAKGNILERFSAQQFPDLHSELNLSSLELGDSALYFCASSVGQGYQGINEQFFGPGTRLTVL.

The chain combines TRBV9 with TRBJ1-2; D is perhaps TRBD1 (6 bases). Between the trimmed V and J ends, which lost 4 bases and 1 base, there was a span of 14 bases. Germline-derived CDR1 and CDR2 are SGDLS and YYNGEE. The CDR3 is 15 residues long. The CDR3 region is CASSNPGTSNYGYTF. DNA of the CDR3: TGTGCCAGCAGCAACCCCGGGACAAGTAACTATGGCTACACCTTC.

V usage is TRBV7-2 and J usage is TRBJ2-1; TRBD2 matches 10 bases. V lost 5 bases to trimming and J lost 9 bases; unmatched junction nucleotides: 4. Germline loops: CDR1 SGHTA, CDR2 FQGNSA. The CDR3 loop spans 13 amino acids. CDR3 protein: CASSIRTSGEQFF. The CDR3 DNA follows: TGTGCCAGCAGCATACGGACTAGCGGTGAGCAGTTCTTC.

This CDR3 reads CASRAWEARRTEAFF. DNA for the CDR3: TGTGCCAGCAGAGCCTGGGAGGCCCGACGGACTGAAGCTTTCTTT. This sequence joins TRBV2 and TRBJ1-1; D unclear. The germline CDR1 and CDR2 sequences are SNHLY and FYNNEI. The length of the CDR3 is 15 residues. The V end lost 6 bases, the J end lost 5 bases, and 19 bases lay between the germline ends. Variable domain in full (rest from reference TRBV2 and TRBJ1-1): EPEVTQTPSHQVTQMGQEVILRCVPISNHLYFYWYRQILGQKVEFLVSFYNNEISEKSEIFDDQFSVERPDGSNFTLKIRSTKLEDSAMYFCASRAWEARRTEAFFGQGTRLTVV.

The chain links TRBV18 to TRBJ2-3, with 9 bases aligning to TRBD2. Germline V gene lookup returns CDR1 KGHSH and CDR2 LQKENI. Losses at the gene ends were 1 base for V and 1 base for J; bases not matched to a gene: 0. The CDR3 sequence is 15 residues long. CDR3 bases: TGTGCCAGCTCACCACTAGCGGGGGGCACAGATACGCAGTATTTT. Amino acid sequence: CASSPLAGGTDTQYF.

V and J are TRBV6-5 and TRBJ2-3, with D maybe TRBD2 (5 bases). The CDR3 length is 16 residues. Germline-derived CDR1 and CDR2 are MNHEY and SVGAGI. The V end was cut by 2 bases, the J end by 5 bases, with 17 bases between. The CDR3 nucleotides are TGTGCCAGCAGTTACACGGGGTGGGTTCCGAAAGATACGCAGTATTTT. The encoded protein is CASSYTGWVPKDTQYF.

The CDR3 DNA reads TGCGCCAGCAGCTACCGGGACAGGGTAATCGGGGAGCTGTTTTTT. Protein sequence: CASSYRDRVIGELFF. V gene TRBV5-1 combines with J gene TRBJ2-2; the match to TRBD1 covers 9 bases. Germline V CDR1 and CDR2: SGHRS, YFSETQ. V dropped 3 bases and J dropped 7; count of bases not matched to a gene: 7. The CDR3 length is 15 residues.

This rearrangement joins TRBV2 to TRBJ2-2; D unclear. The germline CDR1 and CDR2 sequences are SNHLY and FYNNEI. V was clipped by 6 bases and J by 0 bases, with 8 bases between them. The CDR3 consists of 14 residues. In nucleotides, the CDR3 is TGTGCCAGCAGAGCAGACTCGAACACCGGGGAGCTGTTTTTT. This translates into CASRADSNTGELFF.

The rearrangement links TRBV6-5 to TRBJ1-5, with 8 bases that match TRBD1. Trimming cost V 6 bases and J 7 bases; bases outside gene matches: 8. This CDR3 is 14 amino acids long. Germline lookup yields CDR1 MNHEY and CDR2 SVGAGI. CDR3 in amino acids: CASSHGQGGQPQHF. The CDR3 nucleotides read TGTGCCAGCAGCCACGGACAGGGAGGGCAGCCCCAGCATTTT.

The gene calls are TRBV19 and TRBJ2-7; D is ambiguous. Trimming left V 6 bases short and J 6 bases short, with 18 bases between. Germline CDR1 and CDR2: LNHDA and SQIVND (reference sequence). This CDR3 comprises 14 residues. CDR3 loop: CASRMAADYGEQYF. CDR3 coding DNA: TGTGCCAGTAGGATGGCGGCAGATTATGGCGAGCAGTACTTC.

The chain recombines TRBV25-1 with TRBJ1-1; 9 bases fit TRBD1. This CDR3 is built from 15 residues. The V gene end was trimmed by 5 bases and the J gene end by 5 bases; junction bases not matched to a gene: 9. CDR1 and CDR2 (germline): MGHDK, SYGVNS. This CDR3 reads CASSNPGQGRTEAFF. CDR3 DNA sequence: TGTGCCAGCAGTAATCCAGGACAGGGGCGGACTGAAGCTTTCTTT.

This rearrangement joins TRBV7-2 to TRBJ2-6; TRBD1 matches 7 bases. The CDR3 consists of 17 residues. Germline CDR1 reads SGHTA; CDR2 reads FQGNSA. Trimming removed 3 bases from V and 0 bases from J; junction bases left unmatched: 5. CDR3 sequence: CASSFQAGGSGANVLTF. As DNA, the CDR3 is TGTGCCAGCAGCTTCCAAGCAGGGGGCTCTGGGGCCAACGTCCTGACTTTC. The whole variable domain, remainder taken from reference TRBV7-2 and TRBJ2-6, is GAGVSQSPSNKVTEKGKDVELRCDPISGHTALYWYRQSLGQGLEFLIYFQGNSAPDKSGLPSDRFSAERTGGSVSTLTIQRTQQEDSAVYLCASSFQAGGSGANVLTFGAGSRLTVL.

V gene TRBV19 combines with J gene TRBJ2-1; TRBD1 aligns across 9 bases. CDR3 length: 15 residues. Per germline, CDR1 LNHDA and CDR2 SQIVND (reference sequence). V was pared by 4 bases and J by 7 bases, with 8 bases of the junction left unmatched. This CDR3 is CASSNSDRGRNEQFF. Written as DNA, the CDR3 is TGTGCCAGTAGTAATTCGGACAGGGGTAGGAATGAGCAGTTCTTC.

The chain recombines TRBV6-5 with TRBJ1-2; no clear D. The CDR3 has 15 amino acids. The germline V and J ends were trimmed by 2 bases and 0 bases, with 10 bases remaining between them. Germline CDR1 is MNHEY and CDR2 is SVGAGI. This CDR3 is CASSYEARANYGYTF. The CDR3 DNA is TGTGCCAGCAGTTACGAGGCAAGAGCTAACTATGGCTACACCTTC.